The 27 T cell receptor beta chains reported below all come from one sample, sequenced in a study of blood T cells in healthy people across ages. The second PCR ran about 6 to 12 cycles with a sample-barcoded 5' primer and J-beta primers. TCRdb processed the 5' RACE reads anew with MiXCR; each CDR3 protein has one entry. Here the sample spans 1.5 million to 2 million distinct CDR3 sequences, roughly two fifths being singletons. The sequenced sample was blood. The source is a human donor in good health.

There are many counts of this clonotype. The V and J genes are TRBV7-2 and TRBJ1-2; D call uncertain. Germline loops: CDR1 SGHTA, CDR2 FQGNSA. The CDR3 has 15 amino acids. V shed 1 base and J shed 6 bases, with 15 bases lying between them. The CDR3 DNA reads TGTGCCAGCAGCTTAGATCCTAATTCGGTCCATGGCTACACCTTC. It translates to CASSLDPNSVHGYTF.

The V gene is TRBV6-4, the J gene TRBJ2-1; D is unclear. CDR3 length: 15 residues. CDR1 MRHNA and CDR2 SNTAGT come from the germline V gene. With 6 bases removed from V and 2 bases from J, the gap between germline ends came to 14 bases. This chain's CDR3 is CASSLQVVAYNEQFF. CDR3 DNA: TGTGCCAGCAGCCTTCAGGTGGTAGCCTACAATGAGCAGTTCTTC.

The genes are TRBV10-3 and TRBJ2-3; D is ambiguous. V lost 7 bases, J lost 4 bases, and 15 bases lay in between. Germline V gene lookup returns CDR1 ENHRY and CDR2 SYGVKD. The length of the CDR3 is 14 residues. The CDR3 coding sequence is TGTGCCATCACGGTCCGAGTACCCCCAGATACGCAGTATTTT. This translates into CAITVRVPPDTQYF.

This clonotype has at least ten counts. This chain uses TRBV27 with TRBJ2-7; a weak D match, TRBD1 (6 bases). Germline CDR1 is MNHEY and CDR2 is SMNVEV (reference sequence). The CDR3 is made up of 14 amino acids. The V and J ends lost 5 bases and 2 bases respectively, with 13 bases between them. The CDR3 here is CASSPPDRPYEQYF. In nucleotides, the CDR3 is TGTGCCAGCAGTCCGCCGGACAGACCCTACGAGCAGTACTTC.

The V call is TRBV5-1, the J call TRBJ2-1, with 7 bases identical to TRBD2. The CDR3 sequence is 17 residues long. The V and J ends lost 0 bases and 4 bases, in that order; junction bases with no gene match: 10. CDR1 is SGHRS, CDR2 YFSETQ, per germline. CDR3 sequence reads: CASSLDLAATSYNEQFF. DNA for the CDR3: TGCGCCAGCAGCTTGGATCTAGCGGCAACGTCTTACAATGAGCAGTTCTTC.

V and J are TRBV5-1 and TRBJ2-5, with 13 bases identical to TRBD2. Germline V CDR1 and CDR2: SGHRS, YFSETQ. This CDR3 is 14 amino acids long. V dropped 7 bases and J dropped 3; count of bases not matched to a gene: 3. The CDR3, as DNA: TGCGCCAGCGGCGGACTAGCGGGGGAAGAGACCCAGTACTTC. It specifies CASGGLAGEETQYF.

The chain has TRBV5-1 and TRBJ2-1, with a possible D match to TRBD1 (6 bases). V lost 4 bases and J lost 12, with 20 bases in between. CDR3 size: 14 residues. Germline V gives CDR1 SGHRS, CDR2 YFSETQ. CDR3 nucleotide sequence: TGCGCCAGCAGCGTCGGCCTGTTGGGACACGGGCAGTTCTTC. Residues: CASSVGLLGHGQFF.

The J gene is TRBJ2-5, the V gene TRBV9; 8 positions match TRBD1. This CDR3 is 16 amino acids long. With V trimmed by 4 bases and J by 1 base, 9 bases remained unmatched. From germline, CDR1 is SGDLS and CDR2 YYNGEE. CDR3 residues: CASSSTGTGFQETQYF. As DNA, the CDR3 is TGTGCCAGCAGCTCGACAGGGACAGGCTTCCAAGAGACCCAGTACTTC.

The rearrangement joins TRBV15 to TRBJ1-3; D remains ambiguous. V shed 0 bases and J shed 4 bases, with 13 bases lying between them. The length of the CDR3 is 16 residues. Germline V gene lookup returns CDR1 LNHNV and CDR2 YYDKDF (reference sequence). CDR3 in DNA: TGTGCCACCAGCAGAGATCTAGCTGGGCAGGGAAACACCATATATTTT. Translated, it gives CATSRDLAGQGNTIYF.

This clonotype was counted between two and nine times. The chain recombines TRBV2 with TRBJ2-1, with 8 nucleotides matching TRBD1. The junction had 6 bases not matched to a gene; V was cut back by 8 bases and J by 9 bases. The CDR3 spans 12 residues. Looked up from germline, CDR1 is SNHLY and CDR2 is FYNNEI. The CDR3 reads CASGTGIGEQFF. The CDR3, as DNA: TGTGCCAGCGGGACAGGTATAGGTGAGCAGTTCTTC.

This sequence joins TRBV5-1 and TRBJ2-7; 8 bases align to TRBD1. J lost 6 bases, V lost 2 bases, and 10 bases had no gene match. The CDR3 has 15 amino acids. CDR1 and CDR2 (germline): SGHRS, YFSETQ. CDR3 amino acids: CASSLSQATGGEQYF. The CDR3 DNA reads as TGCGCCAGCAGCTTATCCCAAGCTACAGGGGGCGAGCAGTACTTC.

This clonotype was observed many times. The CDR3 spells CASSLVLLAGEQETQYF. As DNA, the CDR3 is TGTGCCAGCAGTTTGGTCCTACTAGCGGGAGAACAAGAGACCCAGTACTTC. This chain joins TRBV28 and TRBJ2-5; 11 bases map to TRBD2. This CDR3 spans 17 amino acids. Per the germline V gene, CDR1 is MDHEN and CDR2 is SYDVKM. V lost 3 bases to trimming and J lost 2 bases; unmatched junction nucleotides: 8.

For this clonotype: A clone one base away is much larger, so this may be a read error. The genes are TRBV12-3 or TRBV12-4 and TRBJ2-1; 16 nucleotides match TRBD2. This CDR3 has 20 residues. The CDR3, as DNA: TGTGCCAGCAGTCCTGGACCGGGACTAGCGGGGGGGCTAAGCTACAATGAGCGGTTCTTC. Its translation is CASSPGPGLAGGLSYNERFF.

The chain employs TRBV20-1 and TRBJ1-4; tentatively, D is TRBD1 (5 bases). Germline V gene lookup returns CDR1 DFQATT and CDR2 SNEGSKA (reference sequence). Trimming shortened V by 4 bases and J by 6 bases, and 18 bases separated the two germline ends. The CDR3 loop spans 15 amino acids. The CDR3 DNA sequence: TGCAGTGCTATCGTTTGCGGGGCAGAATATGAAAAACTGTTTTTT. It codes for CSAIVCGAEYEKLFF.

The chain carries TRBV10-3 and TRBJ2-3; TRBD1 agrees at 8 bases. CDR3 length: 15 amino acids. V trimming: 6 bases; J trimming: 2 bases; junction bases outside the gene matches: 7. Germline-derived CDR1 and CDR2 are ENHRY and SYGVKD. Written as DNA, the CDR3 is TGTGCCATCAGAAGAGGACAGGGTAACACAGATACGCAGTATTTT. Protein: CAIRRGQGNTDTQYF.

This clonotype was detected only a few times. The chain links TRBV12-3 or TRBV12-4 to TRBJ2-1; perhaps TRBD1 as D (6 bases). The CDR3 sequence is 16 residues long. V gave up 4 bases and J gave up 8 bases, with 21 bases separating them. The CDR3 DNA reads as TGTGCCAGCAGTTCCCGGCCGGGACAAATAAAGTATGAGCAGTTCTTC. Translating gives CASSSRPGQIKYEQFF.

This clonotype occurred a few times. The chain has TRBV11-2 and TRBJ2-5, with a possible D match to TRBD1 (5 bases). TRBJ2-7 matches the DNA end more closely, so the J call is doubtful. Germline CDR1 and CDR2: SGHAT and FQNNGV. The CDR3 length is 15 residues. The CDR3 spells CASSLDKWGAYEQYF. CDR3 nucleotide sequence: TGTGCCAGCAGCTTAGATAAGTGGGGCGCGTACGAGCAGTACTTC.

The chain recombines TRBV13 with TRBJ2-7; D remains unclear. The germline V gene has CDR1 PRHDT and CDR2 FYEKMQ (reference sequence). The ends were cut back, 5 bases at V and 3 bases at J, with 23 bases in the middle. The CDR3 covers 17 residues. The CDR3 DNA reads TGTGCCAGCAGCGCGAGGCTGCAGGAGAATTTGCACTACGAGCAGTACTTC. Translating gives CASSARLQENLHYEQYF.

The V call is TRBV6-2 or TRBV6-3, the J call TRBJ2-6; 7 bases are a match to TRBD1. Germline lookup yields CDR1 MNHEY and CDR2 SVGEGT. V was pared by 8 bases and J by 0 bases, with 10 bases of the junction left unmatched. The CDR3 contains 17 residues. In DNA form, the CDR3 reads TGTGCCAGCGGCATGGACAGGATGAGCTCTGGGGCCAACGTCCTGACTTTC. Amino acid sequence: CASGMDRMSSGANVLTF.

This chain connects TRBV4-3 to TRBJ2-5, with TRBD1 matching 8 bases. The CDR3 totals 15 residues. The trim removed 1 base at V and 5 bases at J, leaving 6 bases unmatched. Germline assignment: CDR1 LGHNA and CDR2 YSLEER. The CDR3 spells CASSQGQGIGETQYF. As DNA, the CDR3 is TGCGCCAGCAGCCAAGGACAGGGGATCGGGGAGACCCAGTACTTC.

The chain links TRBV7-9 to TRBJ1-1; D unclear. Germline CDR1 SEHNR, CDR2 FQNEAQ (reference sequence). This CDR3 spans 13 amino acids. V was shortened by 5 bases and J by 2 bases, with 9 bases between the two germline ends. The CDR3 reads CASSRESNTEAFF. In nucleotides, the CDR3 is TGTGCCAGCAGCCGGGAGTCCAACACTGAAGCTTTCTTT.

This clonotype turned up a few times. V gene TRBV12-3 or TRBV12-4 combines with J gene TRBJ1-1; D remains unclear. V lost 2 bases and J 4 bases, leaving 11 bases between the germline ends. This CDR3 spans 14 amino acids. DNA of the CDR3: TGTGCCAGCAGTTTAATCCCCCCCAGCACTGAAGCTTTCTTT. Translated, it gives CASSLIPPSTEAFF.

This clonotype was recorded a few times. The V call is TRBV29-1, the J call TRBJ1-4, with D unresolved. The CDR3 is made up of 12 amino acids. V was trimmed by 4 bases and J by 5 bases, leaving 8 bases between them. Germline loops: CDR1 SQVTM, CDR2 ANQGSEA. The CDR3 nucleotides read TGCAGCGTTGGCGACTTCAATGAAAAACTGTTTTTT. Amino acids: CSVGDFNEKLFF.

This clonotype turned up a few times. The V and J genes are TRBV12-5 and TRBJ2-3; 7 bases are a match to TRBD1. Germline V CDR1 and CDR2: LGHNT, FRNRAP. CDR3 length equals 13 residues. V gave up 1 base and J gave up 5 bases; unmatched junction bases: 0. The CDR3 region is CASGLGTGDTQYF. DNA of the CDR3: TGTGCTAGTGGTTTGGGGACAGGAGATACGCAGTATTTT.

This clonotype was counted a few times. The V call is TRBV7-2, the J call TRBJ1-2, with a possible D match to TRBD1 (5 bases). CDR1 is SGHTA and CDR2 is FQGNSA in the germline V gene. This CDR3 is 15 amino acids long. V was trimmed by 1 base and J by 2 bases, leaving 11 bases between them. CDR3 loop: CASSLGAEGNYGYTF. The CDR3 DNA sequence: TGTGCCAGCAGCTTAGGGGCTGAGGGGAACTATGGCTACACCTTC.

In its sample, this clonotype was seen a few times. CDR3 bases: TGTGCCATCAGTGAATTTGGGGGACAGGGAAACGAGCAGTACTTC. It yields the protein CAISEFGGQGNEQYF. The chain combines TRBV10-3 with TRBJ2-7, with 9 bases lining up with TRBD1. The CDR3 runs 15 residues. Germline assignment: CDR1 ENHRY and CDR2 SYGVKD. The junction had 8 bases not matched to a gene; V was cut back by 3 bases and J by 5 bases.

This clonotype was seen at least ten times. The genes are TRBV20-1 and TRBJ2-7; no clear D gene. The CDR3 covers 15 residues. V shed 6 bases and J shed 0 bases, with 18 bases lying between them. CDR1 is DFQATT and CDR2 is SNEGSKA in the germline V gene (reference sequence). The CDR3 DNA sequence: TGCAGTGCCCCCCGCCTTGGGTTAGCCTCCTACGAGCAGTACTTC. Protein: CSAPRLGLASYEQYF.